The clone carrying this T cell receptor beta chain was observed a few times. This record belongs to a study of blood T cell repertoires in COVID-19. The wider study: The cDNA or gDNA used as material had been derived from T cells, B-cell-depleted T cells, or PBMCs.

CDR1 is WNHNN and CDR2 is SYGVQD in the germline V gene (reference sequence). The CDR3 is 13 residues long. V shed 4 bases and J shed 9 bases, with 10 bases lying between them. Using immunoSEQ multiplex PCR, the repertoire was profiled, and TCRdb retains in-frame clones only, with some absent. The repertoire has 150,000 to 200,000 clones, roughly 77% of them found once; the top ten carry about a sixth. Sequencing was performed on PBMCs or T cells enriched from blood (not recorded which). The rearrangement joins TRBV10-1 to TRBJ1-6; TRBD1 might be the D (5 bases). This receptor was identified in a woman aged 45-59 years with acute COVID-19. CDR3 region: CASSADGASPLHF. The DNA of the CDR3 is TGCGCCAGCAGTGCAGATGGGGCTTCACCCCTCCACTTT.